Sequencing of this T cell receptor (beta chain) was carried out in a study of blood T cell repertoires in COVID-19. About the research overall: The study drew acute and convalescent COVID-19 samples from the United States, Italy and Spain. From T cells, B-cell-depleted T cells, or PBMCs came the material, which was cDNA or gDNA.

Per the original data handling: From reference gene primer amplification, estimates of nucleated cell counts were derived. Profiling relied on immunoSEQ multiplex PCR, and the TCRdb table lists in-frame clones only, not all of them. The D gene and trimming were derived from the DNA, and the V and J assignments and clone size from that table. This sample has roughly 250,000 clones; approximately 91% occur once, and the top ten carry 2.3%. Membership in each cohort depended on participant-reported clinical history. CDR3 length: 14 amino acids. Germline-derived CDR1 and CDR2 are SGHNT and YYREEE (reference sequence). V was pared by 2 bases and J by 4 bases, with 12 bases between.

The rearrangement joins TRBV5-4 to TRBJ2-5; a weak D match, TRBD2 (6 bases). The sample consisted of PBMCs or T cells enriched from blood (not recorded which). This clonotype originated in a woman in her thirties or forties with acute COVID-19. This CDR3 is CASSFAGSGETQYF. The CDR3 bases are TGTGCCAGCAGCTTCGCCGGGAGTGGAGAGACCCAGTACTTC.